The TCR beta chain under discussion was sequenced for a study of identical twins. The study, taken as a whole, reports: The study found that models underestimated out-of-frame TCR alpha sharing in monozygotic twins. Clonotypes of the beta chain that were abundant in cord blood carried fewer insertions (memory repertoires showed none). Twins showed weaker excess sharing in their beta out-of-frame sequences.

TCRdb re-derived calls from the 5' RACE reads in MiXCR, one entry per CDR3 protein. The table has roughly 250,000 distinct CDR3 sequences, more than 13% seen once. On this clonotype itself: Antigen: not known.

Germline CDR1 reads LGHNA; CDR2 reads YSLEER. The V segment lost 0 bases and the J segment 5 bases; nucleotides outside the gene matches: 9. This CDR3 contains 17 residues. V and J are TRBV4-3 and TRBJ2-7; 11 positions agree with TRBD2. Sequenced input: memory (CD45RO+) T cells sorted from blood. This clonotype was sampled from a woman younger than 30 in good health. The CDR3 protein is CASSQEVAGGPRDEQYF. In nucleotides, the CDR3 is TGCGCCAGCAGCCAAGAGGTAGCGGGAGGGCCGAGGGACGAGCAGTACTTC.